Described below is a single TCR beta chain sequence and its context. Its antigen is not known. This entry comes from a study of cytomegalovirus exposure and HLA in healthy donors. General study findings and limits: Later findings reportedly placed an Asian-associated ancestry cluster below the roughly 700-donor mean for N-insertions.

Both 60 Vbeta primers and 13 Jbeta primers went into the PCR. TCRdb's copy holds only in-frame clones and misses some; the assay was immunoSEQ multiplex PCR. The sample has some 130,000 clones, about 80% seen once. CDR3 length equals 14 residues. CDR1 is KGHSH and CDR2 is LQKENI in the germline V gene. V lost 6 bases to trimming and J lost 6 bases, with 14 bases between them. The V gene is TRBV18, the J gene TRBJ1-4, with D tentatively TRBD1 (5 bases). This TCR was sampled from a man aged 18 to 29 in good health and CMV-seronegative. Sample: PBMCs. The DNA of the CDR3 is TGTGCCAGCTCCCCATTTCAAGGGGATGAAAAACTGTTTTTT. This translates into CASSPFQGDEKLFF.